The 9 T cell receptor beta chains below all came from one sample that was sequenced in a study of cytomegalovirus exposure and HLA in healthy donors. The data were produced by immunoSEQ multiplex PCR, yet TCRdb's version contains in-frame clones alone and is incomplete. This table has 200,000 to 250,000 clones, about 89% appearing once. Sequenced material: PBMCs. The receptor set was obtained from a woman aged 18 to 35 in good health and CMV-seronegative.

V gene TRBV6-6 combines with J gene TRBJ2-7; D ambiguous. CDR3 size: 12 residues. Trimming cost V 6 bases and J 7 bases, with 13 bases left between them. Germline V gives CDR1 MNHNY, CDR2 SVGAGI (reference sequence). The CDR3 protein is CASRRFEEEQYF. CDR3 sequence (DNA): TGTGCCAGCAGGCGGTTTGAGGAAGAGCAGTACTTC.

The chain joins TRBV18 to TRBJ1-1, with no clear D. The CDR3 is made up of 14 amino acids. Germline CDR1 reads KGHSH; CDR2 reads LQKENI. Trimming left V 3 bases short and J 1 base short, with 9 bases between. In nucleotides, the CDR3 is TGTGCCAGCTCACCGAGCAGCGCGAACACTGAAGCTTTCTTT. Translated, it gives CASSPSSANTEAFF.

This clone appeared a single time. This sequence joins TRBV6-5 and TRBJ1-1; a possible D gene is TRBD1 (5 bases). This CDR3 contains 13 residues. The germline gives CDR1 MNHEY, CDR2 SVGAGI. Deletions cut 5 bases from V and 4 bases from J, with 11 bases between. The DNA for the CDR3 is TGTGCCAGCAGTGAGACAGAGACCACTGAAGCTTTCTTT. It encodes CASSETETTEAFF.

J is TRBJ1-5 and V is TRBV19; TRBD1 matches at 10 bases. Germline CDR1 LNHDA, CDR2 SQIVND (reference sequence). V was pared by 5 bases and J by 2 bases, with 6 bases of the junction left unmatched. The CDR3 contains 16 residues. The CDR3 region is CASSPWTGGGNQPQHF. CDR3 nucleotides: TGTGCCAGTAGTCCATGGACAGGGGGAGGCAATCAGCCCCAGCATTTT.

This chain links TRBV12-5 with TRBJ2-4; perhaps TRBD2 as D (6 bases). The CDR3 sequence is 14 residues long. CDR1 is LGHNT, CDR2 FRNRAP, per germline. V was clipped by 3 bases and J by 9 bases, with 15 bases between them. CDR3 region: CASGFLGGTGIQYF. CDR3 sequence (DNA): TGTGCTAGTGGTTTTCTCGGGGGAACGGGCATTCAGTACTTC.

V and J are TRBV11-2 and TRBJ2-7, with D tentatively TRBD2 (5 bases). The V end was cut by 3 bases, the J end by 5 bases, with 8 bases between. CDR1 SGHAT and CDR2 FQNNGV come from the germline V gene. This CDR3 is built from 12 residues. The CDR3 coding sequence is TGTGCCAGCAGCTTGGCCGGGGACGAGCAGTACTTC. This gives the protein CASSLAGDEQYF.

The CDR3 region has the DNA TGCGCCAGCAGCCCGGGACAGAAAGATGGCTACACCTTC. Its protein product is CASSPGQKDGYTF. This chain connects TRBV5-1 to TRBJ1-2; 7 bases are a match to TRBD1. Losses at the gene ends were 4 bases for V and 6 bases for J; bases not matched to a gene: 6. The CDR3 loop spans 13 amino acids. Germline CDR1 is SGHRS and CDR2 is YFSETQ.

The V call is TRBV18, the J call TRBJ2-1; possible D gene TRBD2, 5 bases. This CDR3 has 14 residues. Trimming stripped 2 bases from V and 5 bases from J, with 10 bases between. CDR1 is KGHSH and CDR2 is LQKENI in the germline V gene. CDR3 residues: CASSPSRGNNEQFF. Written as DNA, the CDR3 is TGTGCCAGCTCACCATCCCGGGGAAACAATGAGCAGTTCTTC.

The J gene is TRBJ2-7, the V gene TRBV30, with TRBD2 identical over 7 bases. This CDR3 has 15 amino acids. Unmatched junction bases numbered 8, after V lost 1 base and J lost 2 bases. Germline-derived CDR1 and CDR2 are GTSNPN and SVGIG (reference sequence). CDR3 nucleotide sequence: TGTGCCTGGAGTGCTCCTCAGCGGGGAGCCTACGAGCAGTACTTC. It translates to CAWSAPQRGAYEQYF.